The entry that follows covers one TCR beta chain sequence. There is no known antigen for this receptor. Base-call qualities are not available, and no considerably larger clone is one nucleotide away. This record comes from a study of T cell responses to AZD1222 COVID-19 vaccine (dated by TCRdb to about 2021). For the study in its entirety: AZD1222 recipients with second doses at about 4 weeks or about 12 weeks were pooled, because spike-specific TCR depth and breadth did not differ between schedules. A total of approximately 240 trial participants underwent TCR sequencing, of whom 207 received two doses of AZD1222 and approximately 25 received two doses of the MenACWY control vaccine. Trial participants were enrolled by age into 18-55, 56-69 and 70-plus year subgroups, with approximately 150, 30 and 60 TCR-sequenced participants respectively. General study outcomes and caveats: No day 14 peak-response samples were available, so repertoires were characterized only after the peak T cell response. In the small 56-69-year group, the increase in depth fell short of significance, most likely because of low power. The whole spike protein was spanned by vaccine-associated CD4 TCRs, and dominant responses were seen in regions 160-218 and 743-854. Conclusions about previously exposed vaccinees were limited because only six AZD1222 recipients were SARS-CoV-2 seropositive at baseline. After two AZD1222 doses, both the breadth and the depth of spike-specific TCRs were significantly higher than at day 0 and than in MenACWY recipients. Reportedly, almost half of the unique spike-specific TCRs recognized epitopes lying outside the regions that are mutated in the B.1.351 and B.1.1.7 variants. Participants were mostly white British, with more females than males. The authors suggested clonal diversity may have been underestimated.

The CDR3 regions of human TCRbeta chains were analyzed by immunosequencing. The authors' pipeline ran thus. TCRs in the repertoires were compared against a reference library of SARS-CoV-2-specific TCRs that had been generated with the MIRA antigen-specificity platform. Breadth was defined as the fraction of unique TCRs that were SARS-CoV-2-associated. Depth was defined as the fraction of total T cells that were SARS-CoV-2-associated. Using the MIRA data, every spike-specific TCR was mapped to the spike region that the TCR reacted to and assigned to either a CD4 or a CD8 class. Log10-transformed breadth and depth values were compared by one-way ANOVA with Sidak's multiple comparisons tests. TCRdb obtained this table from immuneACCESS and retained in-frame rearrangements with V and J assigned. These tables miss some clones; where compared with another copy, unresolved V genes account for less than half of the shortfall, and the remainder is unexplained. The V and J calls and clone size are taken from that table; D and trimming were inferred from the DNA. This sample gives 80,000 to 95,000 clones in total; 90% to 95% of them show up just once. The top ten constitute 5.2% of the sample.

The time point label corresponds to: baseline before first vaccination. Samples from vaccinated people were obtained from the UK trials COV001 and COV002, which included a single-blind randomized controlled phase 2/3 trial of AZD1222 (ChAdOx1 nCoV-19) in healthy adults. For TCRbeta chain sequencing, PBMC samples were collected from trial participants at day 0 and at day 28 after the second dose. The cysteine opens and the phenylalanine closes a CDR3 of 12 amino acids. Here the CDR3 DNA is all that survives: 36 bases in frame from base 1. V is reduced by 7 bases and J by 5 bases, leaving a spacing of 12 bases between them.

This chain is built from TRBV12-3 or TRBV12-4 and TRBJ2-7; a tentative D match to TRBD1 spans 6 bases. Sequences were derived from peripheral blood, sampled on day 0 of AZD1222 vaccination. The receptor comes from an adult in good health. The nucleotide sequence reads TGTGCCAGCACCACAGGGTTCGACGAGCAGTACTTC. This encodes CASTTGFDEQYF.